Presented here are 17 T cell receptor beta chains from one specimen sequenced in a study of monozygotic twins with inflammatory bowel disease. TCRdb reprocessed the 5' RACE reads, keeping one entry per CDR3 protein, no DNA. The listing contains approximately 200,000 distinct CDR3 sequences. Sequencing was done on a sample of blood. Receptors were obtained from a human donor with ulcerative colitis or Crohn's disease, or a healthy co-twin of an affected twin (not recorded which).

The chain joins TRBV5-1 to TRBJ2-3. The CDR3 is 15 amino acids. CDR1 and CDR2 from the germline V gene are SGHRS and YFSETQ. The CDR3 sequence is CAGSLTLQDTDTQYF.

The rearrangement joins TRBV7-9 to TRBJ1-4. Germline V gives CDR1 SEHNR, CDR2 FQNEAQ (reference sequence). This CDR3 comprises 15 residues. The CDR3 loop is CASSRGGQIHEKLFF.

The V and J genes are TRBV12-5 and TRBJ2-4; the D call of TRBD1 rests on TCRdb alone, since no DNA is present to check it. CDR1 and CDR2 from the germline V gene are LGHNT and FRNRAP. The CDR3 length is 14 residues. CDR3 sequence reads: CASGLTGRKDMQYF. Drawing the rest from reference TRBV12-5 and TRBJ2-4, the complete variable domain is DARVTQTPRHKVTEMGQEVTMRCQPILGHNTVFWYRQTMMQGLELLAYFRNRAPLDDSGMPKDRFSAEMPDATLATLKIQPSEPRDSAVYFCASGLTGRKDMQYFGAGTRLSVL.

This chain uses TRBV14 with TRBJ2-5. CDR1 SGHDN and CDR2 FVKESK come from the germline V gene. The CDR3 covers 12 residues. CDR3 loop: CASSQDSGTQYF.

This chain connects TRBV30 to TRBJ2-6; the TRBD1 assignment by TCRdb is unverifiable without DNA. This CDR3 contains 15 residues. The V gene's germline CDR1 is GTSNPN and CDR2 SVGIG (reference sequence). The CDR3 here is CAWSQGLAGANVLTF.

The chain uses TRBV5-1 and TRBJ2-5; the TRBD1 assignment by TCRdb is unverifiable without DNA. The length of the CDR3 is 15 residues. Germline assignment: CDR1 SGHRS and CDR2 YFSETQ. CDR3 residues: CASSTGGAGRETQYF.

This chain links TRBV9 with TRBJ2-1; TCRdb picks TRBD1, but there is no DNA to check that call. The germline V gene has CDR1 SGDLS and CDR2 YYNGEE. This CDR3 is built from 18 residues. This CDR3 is CASSPTGTHLGGRNEQFF.

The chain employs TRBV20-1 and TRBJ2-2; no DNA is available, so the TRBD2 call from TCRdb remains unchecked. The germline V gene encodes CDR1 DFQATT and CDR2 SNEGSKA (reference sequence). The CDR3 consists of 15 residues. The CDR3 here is CSATSRQPNTGELFF.

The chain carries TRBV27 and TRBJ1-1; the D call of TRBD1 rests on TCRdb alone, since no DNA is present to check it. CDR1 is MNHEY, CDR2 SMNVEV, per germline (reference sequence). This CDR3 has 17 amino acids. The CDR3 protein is CASSSRNIDRRPPEAFF.

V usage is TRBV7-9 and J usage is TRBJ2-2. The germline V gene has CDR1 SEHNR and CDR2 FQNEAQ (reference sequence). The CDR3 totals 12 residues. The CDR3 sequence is CASSRRWVELFF.

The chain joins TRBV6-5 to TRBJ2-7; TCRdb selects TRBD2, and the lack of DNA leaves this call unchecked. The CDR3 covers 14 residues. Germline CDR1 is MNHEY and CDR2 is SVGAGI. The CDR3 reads CASSYRAGSYEQYF.

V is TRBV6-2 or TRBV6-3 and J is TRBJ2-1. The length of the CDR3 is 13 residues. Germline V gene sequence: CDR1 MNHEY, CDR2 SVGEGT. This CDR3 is CASSRTRVNEQFF.

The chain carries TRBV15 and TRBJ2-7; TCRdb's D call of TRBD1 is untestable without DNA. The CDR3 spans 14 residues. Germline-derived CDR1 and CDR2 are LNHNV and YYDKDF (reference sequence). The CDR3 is CATSEGQGLYEQYF.

The CDR3 loop is CSARTGTSLPYEQYF. This rearrangement joins TRBV20-1 to TRBJ2-7; TCRdb names TRBD1, which stays unverified in the absence of DNA. Germline V lookup: CDR1 DFQATT, CDR2 SNEGSKA (reference sequence). The CDR3 is 15 residues long.

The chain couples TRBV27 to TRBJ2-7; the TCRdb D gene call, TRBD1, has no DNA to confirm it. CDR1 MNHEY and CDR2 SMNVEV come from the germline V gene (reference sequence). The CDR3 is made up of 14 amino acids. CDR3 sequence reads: CASSLLTGTYEQYF.

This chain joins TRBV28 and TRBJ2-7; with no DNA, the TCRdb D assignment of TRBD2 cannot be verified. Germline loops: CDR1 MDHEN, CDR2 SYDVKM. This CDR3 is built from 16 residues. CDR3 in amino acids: CASSGEQPGLAYEQYF.

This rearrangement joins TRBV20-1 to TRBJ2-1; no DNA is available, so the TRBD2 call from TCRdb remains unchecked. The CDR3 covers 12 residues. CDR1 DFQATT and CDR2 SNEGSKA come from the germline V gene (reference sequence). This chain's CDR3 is CSANMGLDEQFF.